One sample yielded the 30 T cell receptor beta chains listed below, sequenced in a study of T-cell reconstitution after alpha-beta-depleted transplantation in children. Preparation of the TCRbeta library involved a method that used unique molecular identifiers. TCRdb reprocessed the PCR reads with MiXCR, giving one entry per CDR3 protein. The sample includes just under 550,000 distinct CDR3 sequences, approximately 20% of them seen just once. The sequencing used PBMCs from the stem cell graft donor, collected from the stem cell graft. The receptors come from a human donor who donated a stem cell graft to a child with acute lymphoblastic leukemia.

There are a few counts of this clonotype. This CDR3 is CASSLNGLRGDGYTF. In DNA, the CDR3 is TGTGCCAGCAGTCTCAATGGCCTCAGGGGAGATGGCTACACCTTC. The chain joins TRBV5-6 to TRBJ1-2; D is perhaps TRBD1 (6 bases). Deletions cut 5 bases from V and 6 bases from J, with 20 bases between. The CDR3 length is 15 residues. Germline CDR1 is SGHDT and CDR2 is YYEEEE.

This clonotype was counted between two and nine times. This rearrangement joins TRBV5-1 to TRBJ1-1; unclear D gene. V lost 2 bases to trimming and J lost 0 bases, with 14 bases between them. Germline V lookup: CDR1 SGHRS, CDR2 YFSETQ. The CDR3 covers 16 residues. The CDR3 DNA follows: TGCGCCAGCAGCTTCAATCTACGGGGAATGAACACTGAAGCTTTCTTT. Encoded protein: CASSFNLRGMNTEAFF.

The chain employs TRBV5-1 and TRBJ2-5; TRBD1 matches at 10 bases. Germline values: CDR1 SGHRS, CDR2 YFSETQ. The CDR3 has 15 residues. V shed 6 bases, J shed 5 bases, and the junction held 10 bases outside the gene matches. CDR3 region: CASNDRGLDVETQYF. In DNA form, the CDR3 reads TGCGCCAGCAACGACAGGGGGCTGGATGTGGAGACCCAGTACTTC.

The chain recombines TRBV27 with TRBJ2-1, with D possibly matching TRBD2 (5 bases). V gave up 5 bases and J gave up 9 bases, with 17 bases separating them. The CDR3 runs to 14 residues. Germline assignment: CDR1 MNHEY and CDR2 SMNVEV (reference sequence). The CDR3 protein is CASSTLTSLGEQFF. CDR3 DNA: TGTGCCAGCAGTACCCTCACTAGTTTGGGTGAGCAGTTCTTC.

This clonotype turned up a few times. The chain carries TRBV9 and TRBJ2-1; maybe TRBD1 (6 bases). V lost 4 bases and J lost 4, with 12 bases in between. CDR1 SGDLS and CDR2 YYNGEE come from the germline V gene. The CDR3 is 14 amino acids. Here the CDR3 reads CASSPSGQYNEQFF. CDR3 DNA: TGTGCCAGCAGCCCCTCCGGACAGTACAATGAGCAGTTCTTC.

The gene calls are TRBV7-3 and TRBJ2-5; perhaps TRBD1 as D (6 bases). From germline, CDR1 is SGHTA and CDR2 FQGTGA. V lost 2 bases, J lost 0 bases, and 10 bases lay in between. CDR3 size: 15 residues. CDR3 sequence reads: CASSLGWTDQETQYF. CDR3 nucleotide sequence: TGTGCCAGCAGCTTAGGGTGGACAGACCAAGAGACCCAGTACTTC.

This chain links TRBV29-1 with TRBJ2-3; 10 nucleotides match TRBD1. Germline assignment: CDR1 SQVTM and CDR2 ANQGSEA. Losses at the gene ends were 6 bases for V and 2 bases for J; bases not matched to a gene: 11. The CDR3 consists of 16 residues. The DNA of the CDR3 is TGCAGCGTCGACCGGGACAGGGGAACACACACAGATACGCAGTATTTT. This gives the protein CSVDRDRGTHTDTQYF.

CDR3 in amino acids: CATSRDREVQPQHF. Here the CDR3 DNA reads TGTGCCACCAGCCGGGACAGGGAGGTTCAGCCCCAGCATTTT. The V and J genes are TRBV15 and TRBJ1-5; 9 positions agree with TRBD1. CDR3 length equals 14 residues. The germline V gene has CDR1 LNHNV and CDR2 YYDKDF (reference sequence). The V and J ends lost 5 bases and 6 bases, in that order; junction bases with no gene match: 5.

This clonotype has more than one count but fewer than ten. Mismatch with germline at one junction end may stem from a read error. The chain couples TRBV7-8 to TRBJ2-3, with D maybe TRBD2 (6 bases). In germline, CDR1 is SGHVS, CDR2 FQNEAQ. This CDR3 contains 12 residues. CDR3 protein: CASSLIAGPQLF. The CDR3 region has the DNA TGTGCCAGCAGCTTAATTGCGGGACCTCAGCTTTTT.

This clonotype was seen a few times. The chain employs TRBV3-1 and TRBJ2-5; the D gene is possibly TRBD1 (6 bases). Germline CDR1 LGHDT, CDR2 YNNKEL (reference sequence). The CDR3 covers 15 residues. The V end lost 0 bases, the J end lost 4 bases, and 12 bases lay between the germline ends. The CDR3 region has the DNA TGTGCCAGCAGCCAAGATGGGGCAGGGGTAGAGACCCAGTACTTC. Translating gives CASSQDGAGVETQYF.

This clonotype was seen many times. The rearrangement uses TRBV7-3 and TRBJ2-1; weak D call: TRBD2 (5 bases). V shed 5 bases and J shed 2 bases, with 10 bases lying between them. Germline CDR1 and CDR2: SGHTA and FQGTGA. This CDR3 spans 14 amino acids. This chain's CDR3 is CASSPPGAYNEQFF. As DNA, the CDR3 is TGTGCCAGCAGCCCCCCCGGGGCCTACAATGAGCAGTTCTTC.

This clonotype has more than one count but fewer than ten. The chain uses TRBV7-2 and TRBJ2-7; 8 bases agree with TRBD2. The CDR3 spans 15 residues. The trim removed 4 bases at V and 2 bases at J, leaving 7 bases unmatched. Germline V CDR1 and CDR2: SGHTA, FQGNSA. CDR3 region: CASSSVGTRPYEQYF. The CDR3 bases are TGTGCCAGCAGCTCCGTAGGGACTAGACCCTACGAGCAGTACTTC.

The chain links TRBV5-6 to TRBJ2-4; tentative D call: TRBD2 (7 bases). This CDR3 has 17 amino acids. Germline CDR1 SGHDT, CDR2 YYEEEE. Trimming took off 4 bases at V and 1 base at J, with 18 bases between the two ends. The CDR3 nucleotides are TGTGCCAGCAGCCAATGGGGGGGGCTGGTGGCCAAAAACATTCAGTACTTC. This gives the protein CASSQWGGLVAKNIQYF.

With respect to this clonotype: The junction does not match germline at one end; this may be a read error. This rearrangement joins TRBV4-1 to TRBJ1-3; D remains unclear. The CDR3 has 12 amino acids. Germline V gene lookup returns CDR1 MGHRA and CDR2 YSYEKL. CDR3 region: CASSQAGNTIYF. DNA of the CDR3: TGCGCCAGCAGTCAAGCTGGAAACACCATATATTTT.

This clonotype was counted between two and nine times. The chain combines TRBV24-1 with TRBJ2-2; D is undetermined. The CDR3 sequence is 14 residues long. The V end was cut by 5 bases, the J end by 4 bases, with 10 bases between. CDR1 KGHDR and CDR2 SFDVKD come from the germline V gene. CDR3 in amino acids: CATSADTSTGELFF. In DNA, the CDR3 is TGTGCCACCAGTGCCGACACCAGCACCGGGGAGCTGTTTTTT.

In DNA, the CDR3 is TGCAGCGTTGGGGTGGGACAGAGCACAGATACGCAGTATTTT. Protein: CSVGVGQSTDTQYF. The chain carries TRBV29-1 and TRBJ2-3, with 7 bases fitting TRBD1. This CDR3 is built from 14 residues. CDR1 SQVTM and CDR2 ANQGSEA come from the germline V gene. The V gene end was trimmed by 4 bases and the J gene end by 0 bases; junction bases not matched to a gene: 4.

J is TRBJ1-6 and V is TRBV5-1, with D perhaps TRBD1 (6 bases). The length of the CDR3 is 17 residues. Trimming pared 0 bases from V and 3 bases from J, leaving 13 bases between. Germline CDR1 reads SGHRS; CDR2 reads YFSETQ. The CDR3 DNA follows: TGCGCCAGCAGCTTGGAACCGGGACACGACTATAATTCACCCCTCCACTTT. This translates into CASSLEPGHDYNSPLHF.

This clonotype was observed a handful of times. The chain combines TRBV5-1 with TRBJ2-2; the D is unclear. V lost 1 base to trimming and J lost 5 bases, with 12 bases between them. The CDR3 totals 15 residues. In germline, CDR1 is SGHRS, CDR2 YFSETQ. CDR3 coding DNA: TGCGCCAGCAGCTTGCTGGATCTAGAGACCGGGGAGCTGTTTTTT. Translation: CASSLLDLETGELFF. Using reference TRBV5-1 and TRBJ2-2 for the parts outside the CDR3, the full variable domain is KAGVTQTPRYLIKTRGQQVTLSCSPISGHRSVSWYQQTPGQGLQFLFEYFSETQRNKGNFPGRFSGRQFSNSRSEMNVSTLELGDSALYLCASSLLDLETGELFFGEGSRLTVL.

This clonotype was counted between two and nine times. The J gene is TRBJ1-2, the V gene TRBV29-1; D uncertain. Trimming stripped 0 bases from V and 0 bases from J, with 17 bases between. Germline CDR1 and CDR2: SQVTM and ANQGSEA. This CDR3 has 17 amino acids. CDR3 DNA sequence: TGCAGCGTTGAAGATTGGGCAAACAGTTTAGCTAACTATGGCTACACCTTC. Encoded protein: CSVEDWANSLANYGYTF.

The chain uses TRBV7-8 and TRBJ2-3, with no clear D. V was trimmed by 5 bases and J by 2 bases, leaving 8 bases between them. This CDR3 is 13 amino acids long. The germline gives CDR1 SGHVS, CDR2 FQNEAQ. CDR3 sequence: CASSPKDTDTQYF. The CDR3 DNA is TGTGCCAGCAGCCCTAAGGACACAGATACGCAGTATTTT.

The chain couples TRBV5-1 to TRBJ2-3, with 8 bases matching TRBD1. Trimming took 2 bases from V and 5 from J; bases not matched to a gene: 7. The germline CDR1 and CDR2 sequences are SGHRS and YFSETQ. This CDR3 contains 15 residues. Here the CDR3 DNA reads TGCGCCAGCAGCTTTGGGACAGGAACACAAGATACGCAGTATTTT. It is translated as CASSFGTGTQDTQYF.

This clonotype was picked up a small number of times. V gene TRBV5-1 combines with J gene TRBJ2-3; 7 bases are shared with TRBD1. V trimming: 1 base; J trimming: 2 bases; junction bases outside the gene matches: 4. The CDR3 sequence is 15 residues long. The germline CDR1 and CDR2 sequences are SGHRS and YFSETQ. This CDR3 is CASSLYDRATDTQYF. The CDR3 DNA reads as TGCGCCAGCAGCTTGTATGACAGGGCCACAGATACGCAGTATTTT.

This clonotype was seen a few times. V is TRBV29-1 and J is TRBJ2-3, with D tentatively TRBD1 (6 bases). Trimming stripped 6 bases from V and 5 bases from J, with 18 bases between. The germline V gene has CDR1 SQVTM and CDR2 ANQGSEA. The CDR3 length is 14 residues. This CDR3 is CSVLPRTARDTQYF. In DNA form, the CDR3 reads TGCAGCGTCCTCCCGCGGACAGCCCGAGATACGCAGTATTTT.

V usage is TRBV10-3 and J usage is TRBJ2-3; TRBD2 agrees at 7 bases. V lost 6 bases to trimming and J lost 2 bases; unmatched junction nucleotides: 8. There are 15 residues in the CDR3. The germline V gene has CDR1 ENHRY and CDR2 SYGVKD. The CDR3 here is CAIRIGTTLTDTQYF. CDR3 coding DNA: TGTGCCATCAGAATAGGGACTACCCTCACAGATACGCAGTATTTT.

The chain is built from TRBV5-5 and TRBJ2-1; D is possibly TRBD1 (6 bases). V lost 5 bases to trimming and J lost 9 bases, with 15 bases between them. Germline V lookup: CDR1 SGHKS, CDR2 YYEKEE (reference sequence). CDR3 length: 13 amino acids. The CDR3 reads CASRRIRGSEQFF. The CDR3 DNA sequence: TGTGCCAGCAGGAGAATTAGGGGGAGTGAGCAGTTCTTC. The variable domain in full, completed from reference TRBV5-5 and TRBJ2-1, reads DAGVTQSPTHLIKTRGQQVTLRCSPISGHKSVSWYQQVLGQGPQFIFQYYEKEERGRGNFPDRFSARQFPNYSSELNVNALLLGDSALYLCASRRIRGSEQFFGPGTRLTVL.

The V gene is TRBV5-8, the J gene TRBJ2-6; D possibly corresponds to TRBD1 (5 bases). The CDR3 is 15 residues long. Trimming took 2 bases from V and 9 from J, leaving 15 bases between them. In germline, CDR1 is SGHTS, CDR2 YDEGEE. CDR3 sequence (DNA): TGTGCCAGCAGCTTTTGGACAATGTCCAACAACGTCCTGACTTTC. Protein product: CASSFWTMSNNVLTF.

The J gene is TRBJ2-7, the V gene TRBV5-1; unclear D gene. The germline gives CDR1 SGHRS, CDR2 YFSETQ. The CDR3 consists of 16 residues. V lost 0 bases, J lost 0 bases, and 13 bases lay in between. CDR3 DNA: TGCGCCAGCAGCTTGGAGGCCGGTATACTCTCCTACGAGCAGTACTTC. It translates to CASSLEAGILSYEQYF.

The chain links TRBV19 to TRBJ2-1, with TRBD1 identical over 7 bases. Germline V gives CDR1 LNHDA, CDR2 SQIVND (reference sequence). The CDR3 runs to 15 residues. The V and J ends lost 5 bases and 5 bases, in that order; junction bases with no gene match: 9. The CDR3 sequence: CASSPGQVLNNEQFF. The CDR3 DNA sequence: TGTGCCAGTAGTCCTGGACAGGTCCTTAACAATGAGCAGTTCTTC.

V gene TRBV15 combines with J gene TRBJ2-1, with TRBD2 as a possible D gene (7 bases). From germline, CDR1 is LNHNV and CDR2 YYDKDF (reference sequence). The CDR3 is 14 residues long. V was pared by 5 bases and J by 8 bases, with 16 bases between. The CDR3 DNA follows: TGTGCCACCAGCGCTTCCGGGGGGCTCTATGAGCAGTTCTTC. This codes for CATSASGGLYEQFF.

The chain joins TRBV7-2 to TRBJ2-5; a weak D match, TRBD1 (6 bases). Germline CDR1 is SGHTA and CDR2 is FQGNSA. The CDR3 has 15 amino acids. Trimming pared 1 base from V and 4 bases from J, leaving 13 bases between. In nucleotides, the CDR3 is TGTGCCAGCAGCTTAGGCCCTAGCAGGGGAGAGACCCAGTACTTC. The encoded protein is CASSLGPSRGETQYF.